This TCR beta chain was sequenced during a study of cytomegalovirus exposure and HLA in healthy donors. Turning to the study itself: The same platform used for the 666 first-cohort repertoires was also used for the roughly 130 validation repertoires, as a later analysis reported. Points from the study as a whole: Both high specificity and high sensitivity reportedly marked the classifier's diagnosis of cytomegalovirus status. A few of the chains that were CMV-associated were confirmed in vitro to be specific for CMV antigens. There were over 150 TCR beta chains listed as cytomegalovirus-associated.

Here immunoSEQ multiplex PCR was the method, and the copy in TCRdb shows in-frame clones only, minus some. Of fewer than 150,000 clones in the sample, 80% to 90% are singletons; the top ten hold approximately 8%. V lost 4 bases and J lost 4, with 19 bases in between. The length of the CDR3 is 16 residues. Germline CDR1 is SEHNR and CDR2 is FQNEAQ (reference sequence). Worth noting for this clone: Its specificity is unknown.

The sample taken for sequencing was PBMCs. The TCR was taken from a woman between 18 and 29 years old in good health and CMV-seropositive. This chain uses TRBV7-9 with TRBJ1-2; tentative D call: TRBD1 (5 bases). The CDR3 DNA reads TGTGCCAGCAGCTATCCCCCCAGGGTCCGGATCTATGGCTACACCTTC. Encoded protein: CASSYPPRVRIYGYTF.